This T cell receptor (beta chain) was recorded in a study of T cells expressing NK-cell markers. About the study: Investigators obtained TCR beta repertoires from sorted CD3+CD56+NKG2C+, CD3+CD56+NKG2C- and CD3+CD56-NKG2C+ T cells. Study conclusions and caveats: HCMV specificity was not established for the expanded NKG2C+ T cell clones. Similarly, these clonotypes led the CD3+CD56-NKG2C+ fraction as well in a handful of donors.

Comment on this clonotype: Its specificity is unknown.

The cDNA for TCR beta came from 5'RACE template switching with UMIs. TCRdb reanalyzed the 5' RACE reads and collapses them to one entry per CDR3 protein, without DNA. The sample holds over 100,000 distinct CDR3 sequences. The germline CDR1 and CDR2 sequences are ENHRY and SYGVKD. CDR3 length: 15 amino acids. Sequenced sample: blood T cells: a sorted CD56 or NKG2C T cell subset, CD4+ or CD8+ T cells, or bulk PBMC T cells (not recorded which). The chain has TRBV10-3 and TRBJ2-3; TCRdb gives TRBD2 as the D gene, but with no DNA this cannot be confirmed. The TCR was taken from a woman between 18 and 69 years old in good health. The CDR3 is CAISEGTSPTDTQYF.